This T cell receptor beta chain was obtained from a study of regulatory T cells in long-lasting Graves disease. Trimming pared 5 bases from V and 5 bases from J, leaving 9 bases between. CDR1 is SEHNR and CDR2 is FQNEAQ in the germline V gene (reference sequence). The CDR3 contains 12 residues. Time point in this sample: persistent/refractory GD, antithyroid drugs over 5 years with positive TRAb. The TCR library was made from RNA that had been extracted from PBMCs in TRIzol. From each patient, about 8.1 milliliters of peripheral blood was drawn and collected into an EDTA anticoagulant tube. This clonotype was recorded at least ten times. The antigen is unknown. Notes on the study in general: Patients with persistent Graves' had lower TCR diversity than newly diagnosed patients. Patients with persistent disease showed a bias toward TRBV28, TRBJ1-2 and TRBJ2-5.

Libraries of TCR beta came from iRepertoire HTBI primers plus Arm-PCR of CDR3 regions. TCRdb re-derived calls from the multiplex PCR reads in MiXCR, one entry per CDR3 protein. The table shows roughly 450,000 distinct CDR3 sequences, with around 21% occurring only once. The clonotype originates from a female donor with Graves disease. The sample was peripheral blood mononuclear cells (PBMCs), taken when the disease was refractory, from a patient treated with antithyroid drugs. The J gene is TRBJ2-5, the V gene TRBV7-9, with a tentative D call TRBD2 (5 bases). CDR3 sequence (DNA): TGTGCCAGCAGCACTAGTGTGGAGACCCAGTACTTC. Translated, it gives CASSTSVETQYF.